The rows below give T cell receptor beta chains drawn from one sample of a study of cytomegalovirus exposure and HLA in healthy donors. Using immunoSEQ multiplex PCR, the repertoire was profiled, and TCRdb retains in-frame clones only, with some absent. The table has 260,000 or so clones, roughly 89% seen once. Sequencing was carried out using PBMCs. These receptors were taken from a man younger than 35 in good health and CMV-seronegative. The CDR3 runs from the conserved cysteine through the conserved F or W. The order of the fields is CDR3 protein, CDR3 DNA, clone size, J gene, D gene, V gene. The D gene is left open where the match is weak. Where a row states a size, it is once, few, many or the class of an expanded clone; other rows omit it.

CASSYNVGRGEQFF TGTGCCAGCAGTTACAATGTCGGGAGGGGTGAGCAGTTCTTC - TRBJ2-1 TRBD2 TRBV6-5
CASSYDASHNEQFF TGTGCCAGCAGCTACGATGCTAGTCACAATGAGCAGTTCTTC - TRBJ2-1 - TRBV6-5
CSVARGYEQFF TGCAGCGTTGCCAGGGGGTATGAGCAGTTCTTC - TRBJ2-1 TRBD1 TRBV29-1
CASSQLAGGLYEQYF TGTGCCAGCAGCCAACTAGCGGGGGGCCTTTACGAGCAGTACTTC - TRBJ2-7 TRBD2 TRBV7-9
CASSEVRVYGYTF TGTGCCAGCAGTGAAGTCAGGGTCTATGGCTACACCTTC once TRBJ1-2 - TRBV2
CASGAQGLSDSPLHF TGTGCCAGCGGAGCACAGGGGTTGTCGGATTCACCCCTCCACTTT few TRBJ1-6 TRBD1 TRBV2
CASSVQTGTNEKLFF TGTGCCAGCAGCGTCCAAACAGGAACTAATGAAAAACTGTTTTTT - TRBJ1-4 - TRBV7-9
CATSRDRENYGYTF TGTGCCACCAGCAGAGATCGAGAAAACTATGGCTACACCTTC - TRBJ1-2 - TRBV15
CASSLGGGTGNTIYF TGTGCCAGCAGCTTAGGAGGGGGAACGGGAAACACCATATATTTT - TRBJ1-3 - TRBV7-2
CASSLVSGTGEQYF TGTGCCAGCAGCTTAGTCTCGGGGACTGGCGAGCAGTACTTC once TRBJ2-7 - TRBV11-2
CASSQRQGVRLISTEAFF TGTGCCAGCAGCCAAAGACAGGGGGTCCGCCTGATCTCCACTGAAGCTTTCTTT - TRBJ1-1 TRBD1 TRBV14
CAITRGVRGRSDYGYTF TGTGCCATCACCCGAGGGGTAAGGGGGCGTTCCGACTATGGCTACACCTTC - TRBJ1-2 TRBD1 TRBV10-3
CASSSTGAYEQYF TGTGCCAGCAGTTCGACAGGGGCGTACGAGCAGTACTTC - TRBJ2-7 TRBD1 TRBV27
CASSPRLTGNTEAFF TGCGCCAGCAGCCCCCGACTGACGGGGAACACTGAAGCTTTCTTT - TRBJ1-1 - TRBV4-1
CASSTPGYGYTF TGTGCCAGCAGTACCCCAGGCTATGGCTACACCTTC - TRBJ1-2 - TRBV28
CAVPTGVGANVLTF TGTGCCGTACCGACAGGGGTCGGGGCCAACGTCCTGACTTTC - TRBJ2-6 TRBD1 TRBV7-6
CASEDRANYGYTF TGTGCCAGCGAGGACAGGGCGAACTATGGCTACACCTTC - TRBJ1-2 TRBD1 TRBV28
CAQHLVRRDRGSEQFF TGCGCCCAGCATCTTGTGCGGAGAGATAGAGGCAGTGAGCAGTTCTTC once TRBJ2-1 - TRBV10-2
CASGGSGTSGYEQYF TGTGCTAGTGGTGGATCCGGGACTAGCGGCTACGAGCAGTACTTC - TRBJ2-7 TRBD2 TRBV12-5
CASRGSNEKLFF TGCGCCAGCCGGGGTTCCAATGAAAAACTGTTTTTT - TRBJ1-4 - TRBV5-1
CASSLLGGSNTGELFF TGCGCCAGCAGCTTGCTAGGCGGCTCGAACACCGGGGAGCTGTTTTTT - TRBJ2-2 - TRBV5-1
CSLRKGGLYEQYF TGCAGCCTTCGGAAAGGGGGCCTCTACGAGCAGTACTTC - TRBJ2-7 TRBD1 TRBV29-1
CASSLPPRGNTGELFF TGTGCCAGCAGCCTGCCGCCCCGAGGGAACACCGGGGAGCTGTTTTTT many TRBJ2-2 - TRBV5-8
CASSLGQGGRYTF TGTGCCAGCAGCTTAGGACAGGGTGGACGCTACACCTTC - TRBJ1-2 TRBD1 TRBV7-2
CASTQPPGETQYF TGTGCCAGCACCCAGCCTCCGGGGGAGACCCAGTACTTC - TRBJ2-5 - TRBV28
CAITVSGQGVGEQYF TGTGCCATCACTGTTTCCGGTCAGGGTGTAGGGGAGCAGTACTTC - TRBJ2-7 - TRBV10-3
CASSLPGGNQPQHF TGTGCCAGCAGTTTACCAGGGGGCAATCAGCCCCAGCATTTT - TRBJ1-5 - TRBV28
CASTEKAPTPYTF TGTGCCAGCACCGAAAAGGCGCCGACACCTTACACCTTC - TRBJ1-2 - TRBV28
CASSLELARTPEAFF TGTGCCAGCAGCTTGGAGTTGGCGCGGACTCCTGAAGCTTTCTTT - TRBJ1-1 - TRBV5-4
CASTGQGVPFRNSPLHF TGCGCCAGCACTGGACAGGGGGTTCCCTTTCGTAATTCACCCCTCCACTTT - TRBJ1-6 TRBD1 TRBV4-1
CASSPSLGEKLFF TGCGCCAGCAGCCCCTCCCTCGGTGAAAAACTGTTTTTT - TRBJ1-4 - TRBV4-1
CSVVMGGSLTYTEAFF TGCAGCGTTGTGATGGGGGGGAGTTTAACCTACACTGAAGCTTTCTTT - TRBJ1-1 - TRBV29-1
CASSPGAGNQPQHF TGTGCCAGCAGTCCAGGGGCCGGGAATCAGCCCCAGCATTTT - TRBJ1-5 - TRBV28
CASGLYSGRDEQFF TGTGCTAGTGGTTTGTATTCAGGGAGGGATGAGCAGTTCTTC - TRBJ2-1 TRBD2 TRBV12-5
CASSVFSQNTGELFF TGTGCCAGCAGCGTATTCAGTCAGAACACCGGGGAGCTGTTTTTT few TRBJ2-2 - TRBV9
CASSSSGVGWTEAFF TGTGCCAGCAGTTCCTCAGGGGTAGGTTGGACTGAAGCTTTCTTT - TRBJ1-1 - TRBV28
CASRQGGGQPQHF TGTGCCAGTAGACAGGGCGGCGGTCAGCCCCAGCATTTT - TRBJ1-5 - TRBV19
CASSLVGGGGRTDTQYF TGTGCCAGCAGCTTAGTGGGAGGCGGGGGCCGCACAGATACGCAGTATTTT - TRBJ2-3 - TRBV7-2
CATSLFSGANVLTF TGTGCCACCAGCCTCTTCTCTGGGGCCAACGTCCTGACTTTC - TRBJ2-6 - TRBV15
CASSEAMGDRGVDTQYF TGTGCCAGCAGTGAAGCCATGGGAGACAGGGGCGTGGATACGCAGTATTTT - TRBJ2-3 TRBD1 TRBV6-1
CASSFFRGATGDEQFF TGTGCCAGCAGTTTCTTCCGTGGGGCGACTGGGGATGAGCAGTTCTTC - TRBJ2-1 - TRBV27
CASSLSGGGLDYEQYF TGTGCCAGCAGCTTGAGTGGCGGGGGCCTCGATTACGAGCAGTACTTC - TRBJ2-7 - TRBV5-4
CASSQVRYEQYF TGTGCCAGCAGCCAAGTGAGGTACGAGCAGTACTTC - TRBJ2-7 - TRBV14
CASSQVERGFCQPQHF TGTGCCAGCAGCCAAGTGGAAAGGGGGTTTTGTCAGCCCCAGCATTTT - TRBJ1-5 - TRBV14
CASSHLPGQTNEKLFF TGTGCCAGCAGCCACCTACCGGGACAGACTAATGAAAAACTGTTTTTT - TRBJ1-4 TRBD1 TRBV7-6